These T cell receptor beta chains were read from a single sample in a study of spatial heterogeneity in lung cancer. TCRdb reprocessed the 5' RACE reads via MiXCR and lists one record per CDR3 protein. The table records around 110,000 distinct CDR3 sequences, 12% of them present only once. The sample consisted of PBMCs, taken at follow-up. All receptors come from a male donor with early-stage non-small cell lung cancer. The CDR3 runs from the conserved cysteine through the conserved F or W.

J gene,V gene,CDR3 protein
TRBJ2-1,TRBV2,CASSAGTRAYNEQFF
TRBJ1-1,TRBV20-1,CSARDRSRRMNTEAFF
TRBJ1-2,TRBV5-1,CASSLSAVSNYGYTF
TRBJ1-4,TRBV7-9,CASSLAQPSEKLFF
TRBJ2-1,TRBV24-1,CATTGSGRNEQFF
TRBJ2-1,TRBV29-1,CSASGLGGNEQFF
TRBJ1-1,TRBV11-1,CASSPRDRGSDTEAFF
TRBJ1-5,TRBV12-3/TRBV12-4,CASSSIGGNQPQHF
TRBJ2-1,TRBV7-6,CASSSYKVHSYNEQFF
TRBJ1-1,TRBV28,CASTDTRDTEAFF
TRBJ1-1,TRBV5-5,CTSSLVGSMNTEAFF
TRBJ2-3,TRBV9,CASSVDNRGFTDTQYF
TRBJ2-5,TRBV29-1,CSVAGLHRETQYF
TRBJ2-1,TRBV6-2/TRBV6-3,CASSYHPDREFF
TRBJ2-3,TRBV27,CASSFAGPSTSTDTQYF
TRBJ1-5,TRBV11-2,CASSLERDQPQHF
TRBJ1-5,TRBV19,CASSNPGDKTVFFSNQPQHF
TRBJ2-1,TRBV20-1,CSARDGIRVWSNEQFF
TRBJ1-1,TRBV12-3/TRBV12-4,CASSLFDATEAFF
TRBJ1-2,TRBV18,CASSPGLQGSIYGYTF
TRBJ2-1,TRBV20-1,CSARGLTGNYNEQFF
TRBJ1-1,TRBV6-1,CASSEWAGRSNTEAFF
TRBJ1-1,TRBV20-1,CSASEVLNTEAFF
TRBJ1-3,TRBV5-1,CASSPSTGNGNTIYF
TRBJ1-4,TRBV30,CAWSVSDYEKLFF
TRBJ2-7,TRBV11-2,CASSFSFGQGCSF
TRBJ1-6,TRBV29-1,CSAREGGDSPLHF
TRBJ1-5,TRBV4-1,CASSQESRTGGIGSNQPQHF
TRBJ2-7,TRBV5-1,CASSLLAGDYEQYF
TRBJ2-5,TRBV29-1,CSTEEGAETQYF
TRBJ1-2,TRBV7-2,CASSLEVRPTYGYTF
TRBJ2-2,TRBV19,CASSHRVGGITGELFF
TRBJ1-5,TRBV29-1,CSAQDHINQPQHF
TRBJ1-1,TRBV28,CASAVNTEAFF
TRBJ2-1,TRBV5-1,CASSFSGQGADNEQFF
TRBJ1-1,TRBV4-1,CASSQAQGTEAFF
TRBJ1-1,TRBV2,CASRRGLTEAFF
TRBJ2-1,TRBV9,CASSVGLLGEQFF
TRBJ2-7,TRBV20-1,CSARPDTGYYEQYF
TRBJ2-7,TRBV7-2,CASSPTARAYEQYF
TRBJ2-1,TRBV11-3,CASSPSGTGLGEQFF
TRBJ2-2,TRBV20-1,CSAREGGSTGELFF
TRBJ2-2,TRBV5-1,CASSLGTVNTGELFF
TRBJ1-5,TRBV12-3/TRBV12-4,CASRSGGGGNQPQHF
TRBJ2-5,TRBV28,CASSPRVPSGSGTQYF
TRBJ2-7,TRBV29-1,CSVEDIRTYEQYF
TRBJ1-4,TRBV18,CASSPRGQDEKLFF
TRBJ1-6,TRBV7-2,CASSQGQINSPLHF
TRBJ2-1,TRBV6-2/TRBV6-3,CASSQEASSYNEQFF
TRBJ1-1,TRBV6-6,CASSSLQGSEAFF
TRBJ2-2,TRBV11-2,CASSDWSQTGSELFF
TRBJ1-1,TRBV7-2,CASSLSGATNTEAFF
TRBJ1-1,TRBV7-9,CASSLVGQGHTEAFF
TRBJ2-7,TRBV29-1,CSVDRTGGIEQYF
TRBJ1-5,TRBV24-1,CATSDHRQGDNQPQHF
TRBJ2-7,TRBV7-9,CASRQSSLRGVNYEQYF